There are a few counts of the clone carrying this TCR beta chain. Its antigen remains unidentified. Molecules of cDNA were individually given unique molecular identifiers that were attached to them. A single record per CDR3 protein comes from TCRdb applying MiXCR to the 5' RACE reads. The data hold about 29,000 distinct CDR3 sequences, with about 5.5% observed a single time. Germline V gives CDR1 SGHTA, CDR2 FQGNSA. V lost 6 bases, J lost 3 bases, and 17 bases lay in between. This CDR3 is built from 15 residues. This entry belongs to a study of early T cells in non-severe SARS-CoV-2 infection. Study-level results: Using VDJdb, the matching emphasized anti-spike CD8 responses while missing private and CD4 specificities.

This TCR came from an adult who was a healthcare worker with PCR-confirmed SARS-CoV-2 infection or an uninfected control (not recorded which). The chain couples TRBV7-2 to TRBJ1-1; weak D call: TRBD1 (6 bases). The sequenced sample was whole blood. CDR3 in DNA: TGTGCCAGCAGGCAGGGGAGGGGATTCGACACTGAAGCTTTCTTT. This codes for CASRQGRGFDTEAFF.